The rows below give T cell receptor beta chains drawn from one sample of a study of regulatory T cells in long-lasting Graves disease. TCRdb processed the multiplex PCR reads anew with MiXCR; each CDR3 protein has one entry. Among fewer than 450,000 distinct CDR3 sequences listed, roughly 15% were seen once. This same sample was also part of a study on T cells in Graves' hyperthyroidism and ophthalmopathy.

This specimen consisted of peripheral blood mononuclear cells (PBMCs), obtained at new diagnosis, from a patient treated with antithyroid drugs. These receptors originate from a woman in her thirties or forties with Graves disease. CDR3s include the opening cysteine and the closing phenylalanine or tryptophan. A D gene is named only where the DNA matches it firmly. The size entry is marked missing in some rows and otherwise reads once, few, many or a size class.

j_call d_call v_call clone_size cdr3_aa cdr3_nt
TRBJ2-3 TRBD2 TRBV7-8 many CASSFRLAGAGDTQYF TGTGCCAGCAGCTTTCGGCTAGCGGGAGCGGGAGATACGCAGTATTTT
TRBJ2-7 TRBD1 TRBV5-1 many CASSLGRQGAYEQYF TGCGCCAGCAGCTTGGGGAGACAGGGGGCCTACGAGCAGTACTTC
TRBJ2-1 NA TRBV7-8 many CASSLARDSYNEQFF TGTGCCAGCAGCTTGGCCCGGGACTCCTACAATGAGCAGTTCTTC
TRBJ2-4 NA TRBV19 NA CASSIFAEPGARQLDIQYF TGTGCCAGTAGTATTTTTGCTGAACCGGGTGCTCGGCAATTGGACATTCAGTACTTC
TRBJ2-7 NA TRBV19 many CASSIGGNSYEQYF TGTGCCAGTAGTATCGGAGGGAACTCCTACGAGCAGTACTTC
TRBJ1-1 TRBD1 TRBV28 many CASRPYPGQNMNTEAFF TGTGCCAGCAGGCCGTATCCGGGACAGAACATGAACACTGAAGCTTTCTTT
TRBJ2-7 NA TRBV12-3/TRBV12-4 many CASSSPTDLYEQYF TGTGCCAGCAGTTCCCCGACAGACCTCTACGAGCAGTACTTC
TRBJ1-5 NA TRBV10-3 many CAISVGQNQPQHF TGTGCCATCAGTGTAGGACAGAATCAGCCCCAGCATTTT
TRBJ2-5 NA TRBV20-1 NA CSARDLGHSAPETQYF TGCAGTGCTAGAGATTTAGGACACTCCGCGCCCGAGACCCAGTACTTC
TRBJ2-1 TRBD2 TRBV11-1 many CASSTGTSGRNNEQFF TGTGCCAGCAGCACTGGGACTAGCGGGCGCAATAATGAGCAGTTCTTC
TRBJ2-7 TRBD1 TRBV2 many CASSDVGTGDIPQYF TGTGCCAGCAGTGACGTTGGGACAGGAGACATACCGCAGTACTTC
TRBJ2-1 NA TRBV7-3 many CASSPLTGPYNEQFF TGTGCCAGCAGCCCCTTAACAGGGCCCTACAATGAGCAGTTCTTC
TRBJ2-2 NA TRBV2 many CASSETGINTGELFF TGTGCCAGCAGTGAAACGGGGATAAACACCGGGGAGCTGTTTTTT
TRBJ2-7 TRBD2 TRBV24-1 NA CATSEASGSYEQYF TGTGCCACCAGTGAGGCTAGCGGATCCTACGAGCAGTACTTC
TRBJ1-1 NA TRBV12-3/TRBV12-4 many CASSLLPRGTHQPPEAFF TGTGCCAGCAGTTTACTCCCAAGGGGGACACATCAACCTCCTGAAGCTTTCTTT
TRBJ1-1 TRBD1 TRBV9 NA CASSAGQVNTEAFF TGTGCCAGCAGCGCGGGACAGGTGAACACTGAAGCTTTCTTT
TRBJ2-1 NA TRBV9 NA CASSVGQYNEQFF TGTGCCAGCAGCGTAGGGCAATACAATGAGCAGTTCTTC
TRBJ1-5 NA TRBV19 few CASSIRLNQPQHF TGTGCCAGTAGTATTAGACTCAATCAGCCCCAGCATTTT
TRBJ1-4 TRBD1 TRBV6-1 many CASRTGTGAEKLFF TGTGCCAGCAGAACCGGGACAGGGGCCGAAAAACTGTTTTTT
TRBJ2-1 TRBD2 TRBV4-2 few CASSQAARRGTSGIEQFF TGTGCCAGCAGCCAAGCCGCCCGTCGGGGGACTAGCGGGATCGAGCAGTTCTTC
TRBJ2-2 TRBD1 TRBV11-2 many CASSLRGRDTGELFF TGTGCCAGCAGCTTAAGGGGGCGCGACACCGGGGAGCTGTTTTTT
TRBJ2-5 TRBD2 TRBV20-1 few CSASARERQETQYF TGCAGTGCTAGTGCGCGGGAGCGGCAAGAGACCCAGTACTTC
TRBJ2-3 NA TRBV18 NA CASSRSRSDTQYF TGTGCCAGCTCCCGTAGCAGGTCAGATACGCAGTATTTT
TRBJ1-5 NA TRBV7-2 many CASSLDRQAYSNQPQHF TGTGCCAGCAGCTTAGACCGACAGGCATATAGCAATCAGCCCCAGCATTTT
TRBJ2-1 NA TRBV3-1 few CASRGEWYNEQFF TGTGCCAGCCGCGGAGAGTGGTACAATGAGCAGTTCTTC
TRBJ2-3 TRBD1 TRBV18 many CASSPSTGGRDTQYF TGTGCCAGCTCACCGTCGACAGGGGGAAGGGATACGCAGTATTTT
TRBJ2-7 NA TRBV20-1 NA CSARGSEGYEQYF TGCAGTGCTAGAGGGAGCGAGGGCTACGAGCAGTACTTC
TRBJ1-2 TRBD1 TRBV11-2 many CASSLGDRGRYTF TGTGCCAGCAGCTTAGGGGACAGGGGTCGGTACACCTTC
TRBJ2-1 TRBD2 TRBV5-1 NA CASSKGLAGEQFF TGCGCCAGCAGCAAAGGACTAGCGGGAGAGCAGTTCTTC
TRBJ2-1 TRBD2 TRBV5-4 many CASSLQRDGEQFF TGTGCCAGCAGCCTTCAGCGGGACGGTGAGCAGTTCTTC
TRBJ2-5 TRBD1 TRBV28 many CASSLWTGGQETQYF TGTGCCAGCAGCCTTTGGACAGGGGGACAAGAGACCCAGTACTTC
TRBJ2-7 TRBD2 TRBV20-1 many CSARVGTSGAYEQYF TGCAGTGCTAGAGTGGGGACTAGCGGGGCCTACGAGCAGTACTTC
TRBJ2-5 TRBD1 TRBV28 many CASSLWEVGTGSQETQYF TGTGCCAGCAGTTTATGGGAGGTGGGGACAGGGAGTCAAGAGACCCAGTACTTC
TRBJ2-2 TRBD1 TRBV19 few CASSTVRDRGRLAGITGELFF TGTGCCAGTAGTACCGTCCGGGACAGGGGGCGATTAGCGGGGATCACCGGGGAGCTGTTTTTT
TRBJ2-7 TRBD2 TRBV12-3/TRBV12-4 many CASSSASGSYEQYF TGTGCCAGCAGTTCCGCTAGCGGGAGCTACGAGCAGTACTTC
TRBJ1-1 NA TRBV29-1 NA CSVEIAEAFF TGCAGCGTTGAAATTGCCGAAGCTTTCTTT
TRBJ1-5 TRBD1 TRBV12-3/TRBV12-4 many CASSPGQGSNQPQHF TGTGCCAGCAGCCCGGGACAGGGAAGCAATCAGCCCCAGCATTTT
TRBJ2-5 NA TRBV2 many CATGVREESKETQYF TGTGCCACCGGGGTCAGGGAAGAATCAAAAGAGACCCAGTACTTC
TRBJ2-2 NA TRBV11-1 NA CASSLSSSHTGELFF TGTGCCAGCAGCTTGTCCTCTTCCCACACCGGGGAGCTGTTTTTT
TRBJ2-7 NA TRBV15 NA CATSSLTGESYEQYF TGTGCCACCAGCAGCCTGACAGGAGAGTCCTACGAGCAGTACTTC